This T cell receptor (beta chain) was retrieved from a study of cytomegalovirus exposure and HLA in healthy donors (dated by TCRdb to 2015 to 2018). The study in broad terms: An earlier analysis of under 600 of the donors reported approximately 300 Gb of sequence data and around 120 million unique TCR beta sequences from about 200 million T cells. An early release that covered several hundred HLA-typed donors contained approximately 300 gigabases of sequencing data and tens of millions of unique TCR sequences. Of the roughly 400 genotyped donors, over 65% fell in the genetic ancestry cluster associated with self-reported Caucasian donors. The study aimed to test whether signatures of past pathogen exposure could be identified by cataloging public T cell receptors. The study profiled the T cell repertoires of about 640 subjects by immunosequencing and related them to cytomegalovirus serostatus. A separate validation cohort of approximately 120 different subjects was used in addition to the 666-subject first cohort. The study combined high-throughput TCR immunosequencing, statistical association of individual TCRs with disease status, and machine learning to predict cytomegalovirus infection status. To study patterns of TCR occurrence, a later analysis re-analyzed previously published TCR beta repertoires from 500 to 850 donors and added high-resolution HLA genotyping. The later analysis used no new phenotypic data to find candidate immune exposures, relying instead on TCR beta sequences and their occurrence across donors. In an earlier analysis of roughly 540 of the donors, high-throughput TCR beta sequencing was used to judge whether each TCR beta V gene segment behaved as functional or pseudogenic. Alongside the repertoire data, information on donor age, sex, ethnicity and CMV serostatus was compiled. Genome-wide SNP genotypes for about 60% of the roughly 700 donors were used in a later genetic analysis, which treated that subset as a discovery cohort. Every discovery cohort repertoire had been produced on one sequencing platform. Class I and class II HLA loci were covered by the typing at four-digit resolution. Typing coverage differed by locus: A, B, C, DRB1 and DQB1 were typed in roughly 620-630 donors, DQA1 in 500 to 550, DPA1 in 606, and DPB1 in roughly 450. Roughly 5 DR-DQ haplotypes were handled as single units for association and clustering, since linkage in the cohort was strong. Among approximately 370 genotyped donors of the cohort, an average of roughly 230,000 unique TCR beta nucleotide sequences was sequenced per donor, of which about 19% were non-productive. Results the study describes overall, beyond this receptor: A few of the identified cytomegalovirus-associated TCR beta chains were confirmed in vitro to be specific for cytomegalovirus antigens. According to the authors, the approach could potentially be generalized to other disease states and immunological phenotypes. Because HLA typing was missing for some donors at each locus, association tests included only the typed subset. A later genetic analysis reported fewer N-insertions in productive TCRs among donors in an Asian-associated ancestry cluster than the roughly 620-donor mean. The sequencing pipeline was judged likely to have produced a cluster of highly shared sequence variants as a technical artifact. For the cohort, immune exposure information was limited to CMV serostatus. Because counts were too low, some 16 rarely observed V segments, including chromosome 9 orphons, were excluded from the earlier analysis of fewer than 650 of the donors. In an earlier analysis of around 500 of the donors, most TCR beta V segments appeared in productive rearrangements about 87% or about 30% of the time, broadly matching IMGT annotations. When HLA alleles, especially DR and DQ, strongly co-occurred, TCR associations were difficult to assign to individual alleles. The classifier was reported to diagnose cytomegalovirus status with high specificity and sensitivity in both the original and validation cohorts. A later genetic analysis associated a missense DCLRE1C variant with V-gene and J-gene trimming of TCR beta chains, and an independent cohort replicated the association. According to a later analysis, most CMV-associated TCR beta chains appeared to be HLA-restricted, and the HLA associations seemed to be driven largely by CMV exposure. In a later analysis, the rate of TCR association differed among HLA loci, with DRB1 alleles having the most associated TCRs and HLA-C alleles having the fewest. The 87-base-pair reads could not distinguish some IMGT-functional V segments, including TRBV6-2 and TRBV6-3, so those segments were excluded. A total of roughly 160 TCR beta chains were listed by the study as associated with cytomegalovirus. A further reported finding was that TCR beta sequences accurately predicted the HLA-A and HLA-B alleles for most subjects in the first cohort. Several of the top co-occurrence clusters appeared to be linked to parvovirus B19, influenza, CMV and Epstein-Barr virus, according to a later analysis. While some public TCRs were present in many individuals, most TCR sequences turned up only very rarely across donors. Roughly uniform sequencing depth across donors was assumed in presence/absence analyses, although this assumption may not hold. This cohort had only TCR beta chains sequenced, and the lack of alpha or paired-chain data limited which features could be detected. In a later analysis, HLA-associated TCR beta chains were found to be more clonally expanded and to have lower generation probabilities than equally common non-associated chains. Specific HLA alleles were associated with some 15,000 TCR beta sequences at a false discovery rate of 0.05 in a later analysis. Linkage disequilibrium might explain the correlated functional status among segregating V segments, but an unknown experimental factor could not be ruled out.

Library method: the immunoSEQ multiplex PCR assay. A mixture of 60 forward primers for TCR Vbeta segments and 13 reverse primers for TCR Jbeta segments was used in the multiplex PCR. The CDR3 region of rearranged TCR beta genes was amplified from genomic DNA with a multiplex PCR assay. On the Illumina HiSeq System, the amplified TCR beta libraries were sequenced as 87-base-pair reads. The paper's processing steps were these. In a later analysis, some 80 million unique TCR beta chains were counted across the approximately 640 repertoires, and approximately 11 million of these chains were shared by at least two donors. Raw reads were error-corrected and collapsed into unique sequences with a nearest-neighbor algorithm that merged closely related sequences to remove PCR and sequencing errors. V, D and J gene segments were assigned by aligning CDR3 sequences to IMGT reference sequences. For a sequence to be retained, a match of at least six nucleotides to both a V gene segment and a J gene segment was required. A rearrangement was called productive if the CDR3 had no stop codons and remained in frame with V and J, and every other rearrangement was called non-productive. CDR3 was defined according to IMGT convention as the region running from the second conserved V-encoded cysteine to the conserved J-encoded phenylalanine. The earlier analysis of about 500 of the donors excluded sequences that lacked an unambiguous match to a single V gene segment. In an earlier analysis of 587 of the donors, V segments were called functional above 56.7% productive rearrangements and were called segregating when the between-donor standard deviation exceeded 5%. A statistical classification framework was developed to diagnose cytomegalovirus status using the catalog of TCR beta chain sequences. A later analysis assigned V and J genes by comparing TCR nucleotide sequences with IMGT/GENE-DB human TR gene sequences. Using the TCRdist pipeline, a later analysis assigned CDR3 sequences along with most-parsimonious VDJ recombination scenarios. In a later analysis, every TCR beta chain was defined by the combination of its CDR3 amino acid sequence and its V-gene family, and reads without a unique V-gene family were dropped. A later analysis removed roughly 590 highly shared, low-generation-probability nucleotide sequences to deal with suspected cross-contamination and a sequencing artifact. In a later analysis, a clonal expansion index for each public chain was calculated from normalized within-repertoire ranks of inferred template counts. Generation probabilities in a later analysis came from a VDJ recombination model fitted to out-of-frame rearrangements, and those results were checked against IGoR. In a later analysis, TCR-TCR, TCR-HLA and TCR-CMV co-occurrence was scored with hypergeometric tests, and a repertoire-size bias correction was applied to TCR pairs. A later analysis estimated false discovery rates by permuting HLA or CMV assignments 20 times. A later analysis grouped co-occurring TCRs with DBSCAN, adding TCRdist sequence similarity when clustering within HLA-allele-positive subsets. For co-occurrence clustering, repertoires with fewer than 30,000 or more than 120,000 public chains were excluded, along with five repertoires with anomalous nucleotide sharing. In its TCRdb copy, this immuneACCESS table keeps in-frame sequences only and misses some clones. Where compared with another copy, unresolved V genes explain less than half of these, and the others have no known cause. V and J calls plus clone size are reproduced from that table; the DNA served to infer D and trimming. Within this sample are 100,000 to 150,000 clones, with around four fifths of them counted one time only. Around 20% of the sample comes from the top ten.

Spanning cysteine to phenylalanine, the CDR3 consists of 15 amino acids. Just CDR3 DNA is preserved here, 45 bases in frame from base 1. V is shortened by 7 bases, J by 6 bases, and the region joining them spans 22 bases. Via the germline V gene (reference sequence), CDR1 is MNHEY and CDR2 SMNVEV. The cohort consisted of hundreds of healthy bone marrow donors. Cohort members were all nominally healthy when sampled, although unrecorded immune exposures were likely present. The donor tested CMV seropositive, placing the donor among the roughly 300 seropositive members of the cohort. A peripheral blood sample was collected from each donor, and TCR beta sequencing was performed on peripheral blood mononuclear cells. Genomic DNA extraction from the blood cell samples was performed with the Qiagen DNeasy Blood Extraction Kit. As for this clone: No cognate antigen has been identified for it. Base qualities are missing; no much larger clone stands one base away.

Input material: PBMCs. The sequence was collected from a man aged 18 to 29 in good health and CMV-seropositive. The chain is made from TRBV27 and TRBJ2-7; a tentative D call is TRBD1 (5 bases match). The bases are TGTGCCAGCATCCACCGTCAGGGTGCACTCTTCGAGCAGTACTTC. Protein translation: CASIHRQGALFEQYF.